This T cell receptor beta chain comes out of a study of blood T cell repertoires in COVID-19. Study at large: Both acute and convalescent COVID-19 samples were obtained from the United States, Italy and Spain.

The Seattle patients, enrolled during active infection, were followed longitudinally. Authors' analysis steps: The authors estimated nucleated cell counts from reference gene primer amplification. Assay: immunoSEQ multiplex PCR; the TCRdb copy retains only in-frame clones and omits some. Clone size and the V and J calls come from that table; the DNA yielded D and trimming. The repertoire holds roughly 440,000 clones, with roughly 88% as singletons. Germline V gene lookup returns CDR1 SGHRS and CDR2 YFSETQ. This CDR3 region has 16 residues. Trimming left V 0 bases short and J 2 bases short, with 15 bases between.

J is TRBJ2-7 and V is TRBV5-1, with a tentative D call TRBD2 (6 bases). The TCR comes from a woman aged 50 to 60 with COVID-19, enrolled during active disease. Sequenced material: peripheral blood. The CDR3 is CASSLVAGTQAYEQYF. CDR3 nucleotides: TGCGCCAGCAGCTTGGTCGCAGGGACTCAGGCCTACGAGCAGTACTTC.